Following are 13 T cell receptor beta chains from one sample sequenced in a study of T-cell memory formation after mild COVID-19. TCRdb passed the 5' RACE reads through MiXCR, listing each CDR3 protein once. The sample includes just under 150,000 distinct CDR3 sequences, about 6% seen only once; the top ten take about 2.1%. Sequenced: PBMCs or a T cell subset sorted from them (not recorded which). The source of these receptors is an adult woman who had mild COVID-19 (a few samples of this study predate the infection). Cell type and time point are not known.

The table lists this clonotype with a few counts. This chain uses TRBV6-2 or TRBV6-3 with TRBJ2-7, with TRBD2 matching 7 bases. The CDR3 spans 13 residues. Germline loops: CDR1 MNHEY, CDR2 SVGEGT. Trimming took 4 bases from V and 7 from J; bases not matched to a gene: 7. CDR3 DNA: TGTGCCAGCAGTTCTACGGGAGGAGGGGAGCAGTACTTC. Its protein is CASSSTGGGEQYF.

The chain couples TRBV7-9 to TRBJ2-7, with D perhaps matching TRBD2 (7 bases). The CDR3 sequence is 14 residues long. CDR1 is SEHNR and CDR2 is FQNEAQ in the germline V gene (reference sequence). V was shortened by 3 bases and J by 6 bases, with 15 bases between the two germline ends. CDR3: CASSFRGGAGEQYF. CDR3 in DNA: TGTGCCAGCAGCTTCCGAGGGGGGGCCGGCGAGCAGTACTTC.

The CDR3: CASRTHSWGASGSKVNEQFF. The CDR3 DNA is TGTGCAAGTCGCACACACTCCTGGGGGGCTAGCGGGAGTAAGGTCAATGAGCAGTTCTTC. The chain is built from TRBV12-2 and TRBJ2-1; the table's D gene call, TRBD2, was not cross checked with the DNA. TRBV12-2 is assigned pseudogene status. The CDR3 covers 20 residues.

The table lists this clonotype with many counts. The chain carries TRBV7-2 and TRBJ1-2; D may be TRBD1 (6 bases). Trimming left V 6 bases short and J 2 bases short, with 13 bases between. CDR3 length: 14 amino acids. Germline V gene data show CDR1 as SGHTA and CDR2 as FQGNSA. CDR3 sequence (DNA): TGTGCCAGCAGTTTAACCGGGGGCAACTATGGCTACACCTTC. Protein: CASSLTGGNYGYTF.

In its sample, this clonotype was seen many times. The CDR3 loop is CASRDRDRETEAFF. As DNA, the CDR3 is TGTGCCAGCAGGGACCGGGACAGGGAAACTGAAGCTTTCTTT. V and J are TRBV6-6 and TRBJ1-1; TRBD1 agrees at 9 bases. The V gene's germline CDR1 is MNHNY and CDR2 SVGAGI (reference sequence). CDR3 length: 14 amino acids. V lost 6 bases and J lost 5; bases outside the gene matches: 7.

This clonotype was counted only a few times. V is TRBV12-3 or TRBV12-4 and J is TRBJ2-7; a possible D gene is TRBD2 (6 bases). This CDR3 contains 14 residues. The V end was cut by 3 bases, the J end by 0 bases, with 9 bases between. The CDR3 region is CASSLYGSSYEQYF. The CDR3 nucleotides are TGTGCCAGCAGTTTGTACGGGAGCTCCTACGAGCAGTACTTC.

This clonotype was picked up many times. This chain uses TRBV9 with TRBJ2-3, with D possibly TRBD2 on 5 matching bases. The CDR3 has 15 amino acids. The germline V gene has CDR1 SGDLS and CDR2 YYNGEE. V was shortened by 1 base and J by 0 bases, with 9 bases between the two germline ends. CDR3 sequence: CASSVSGTSTDTQYF. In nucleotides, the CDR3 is TGTGCCAGCAGCGTAAGCGGTACTAGCACAGATACGCAGTATTTT.

The CDR3 nucleotides are TGTGCCACCAGCAGAGAGAGGGGGCCCCAGCATTTT. It encodes CATSRERGPQHF. The chain uses TRBV15 and TRBJ1-5; D is possibly TRBD1 (5 bases). The V gene's germline CDR1 is LNHNV and CDR2 YYDKDF (reference sequence). The CDR3 runs 12 residues. V was shortened by 0 bases and J by 9 bases, with 6 bases between the two germline ends.

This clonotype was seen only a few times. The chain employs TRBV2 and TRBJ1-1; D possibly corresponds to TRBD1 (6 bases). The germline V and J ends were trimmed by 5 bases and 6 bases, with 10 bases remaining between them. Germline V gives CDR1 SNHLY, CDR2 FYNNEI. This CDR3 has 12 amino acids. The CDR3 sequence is CASSTGFSEAFF. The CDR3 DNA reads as TGTGCCAGCAGTACAGGGTTTTCTGAAGCTTTCTTT.

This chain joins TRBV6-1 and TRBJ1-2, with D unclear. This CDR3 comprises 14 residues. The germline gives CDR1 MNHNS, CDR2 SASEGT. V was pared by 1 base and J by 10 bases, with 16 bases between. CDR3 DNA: TGTGCCAGCAGTGAAGGAGTCAGGAACTCGGACTACACCTTC. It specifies CASSEGVRNSDYTF.

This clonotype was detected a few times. The CDR3 DNA reads as TGCGCCAGCAGCCCGCGTCCCGGGACAGGATTGAACACTGAAGCTTTCTTT. Translated: CASSPRPGTGLNTEAFF. V gene TRBV5-1 combines with J gene TRBJ1-1; TRBD1 matches at 8 bases. Germline V gene lookup returns CDR1 SGHRS and CDR2 YFSETQ. Losses at the gene ends were 4 bases for V and 0 bases for J; bases not matched to a gene: 11. The CDR3 runs 17 residues.

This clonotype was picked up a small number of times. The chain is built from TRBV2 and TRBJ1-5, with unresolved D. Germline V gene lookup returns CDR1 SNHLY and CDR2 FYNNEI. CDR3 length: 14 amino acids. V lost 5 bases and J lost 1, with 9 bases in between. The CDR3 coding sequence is TGTGCCAGCAGTTTGTTACAAAGCAATCAGCCCCAGCATTTT. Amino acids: CASSLLQSNQPQHF.

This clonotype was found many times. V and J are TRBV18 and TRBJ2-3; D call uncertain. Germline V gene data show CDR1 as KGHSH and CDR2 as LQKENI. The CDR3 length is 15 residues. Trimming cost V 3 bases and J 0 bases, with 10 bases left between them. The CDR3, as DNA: TGTGCCAGCTCACCGCCGACGGTTAGCACAGATACGCAGTATTTT. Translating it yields CASSPPTVSTDTQYF.